These 23 T cell receptor beta chains originate from one sample sequenced in a study of blood T cell repertoires in COVID-19. The table came from immunoSEQ multiplex PCR; TCRdb's copy has only in-frame clones and leaves some out. The data show 110,000 or so clones, roughly 80% seen once. Sequencing was done on a sample of peripheral blood. These receptors originate from a woman aged 40 to 50 with acute or convalescent COVID-19.

The sample holds a few counts of this clone. This sequence joins TRBV19 and TRBJ1-1; no clear D. Trimming took 7 bases from V and 7 from J, leaving 13 bases between them. Looked up from germline, CDR1 is LNHDA and CDR2 is SQIVND (reference sequence). The CDR3 runs 12 residues. The CDR3 DNA sequence: TGTGCCAGTACTAAGGGAGCCGTTGAAGCTTTCTTT. This codes for CASTKGAVEAFF. The full variable domain, rest sourced from reference TRBV19 and TRBJ1-1, is DGGITQSPKYLFRKEGQNVTLSCEQNLNHDAMYWYRQDPGQGLRLIYYSQIVNDFQKGDIAEGYSVSREKKESFPLTVTSAQKNPTAFYLCASTKGAVEAFFGQGTRLTVV.

The V and J genes are TRBV6-5 and TRBJ2-7; 8 bases agree with TRBD1. V was pared by 6 bases and J by 6 bases, with 13 bases of the junction left unmatched. CDR3 length: 15 amino acids. CDR1 MNHEY and CDR2 SVGAGI come from the germline V gene. CDR3 DNA sequence: TGTGCCAGCAGCCTCGGGACAGGAGCCCCCTCCGAGCAGTACTTC. Its translation: CASSLGTGAPSEQYF.

V is TRBV30 and J is TRBJ2-7; maybe TRBD2 (6 bases). Germline loops: CDR1 GTSNPN, CDR2 SVGIG (reference sequence). CDR3 size: 15 residues. Trimming took off 4 bases at V and 0 bases at J, with 16 bases between the two ends. The CDR3 DNA follows: TGTGCCTGGAATCCCCGGGACTCACACTCCTACGAGCAGTACTTC. It translates to CAWNPRDSHSYEQYF.

The chain carries TRBV7-3 and TRBJ2-1; 8 positions match TRBD2. Germline CDR1 SGHTA, CDR2 FQGTGA. V shed 5 bases and J 1 base; nucleotides not matched to a gene: 7. The CDR3 is made up of 16 amino acids. The CDR3 DNA sequence: TGTGCCAGCAGCCTTAGGGCGGGGGGTTCCTACAATGAGCAGTTCTTC. This translates into CASSLRAGGSYNEQFF.

The gene calls are TRBV5-4 and TRBJ2-3, with TRBD2 identical over 7 bases. J lost 4 bases, V lost 7 bases, and 6 bases had no gene match. Germline loops: CDR1 SGHNT, CDR2 YYREEE (reference sequence). The CDR3 contains 13 residues. The CDR3 sequence is CASPSGGSDTQYF. The DNA for the CDR3 is TGTGCCAGCCCCTCGGGGGGTTCAGATACGCAGTATTTT.

The CDR3 loop is CASSVTSGTYNEQFF. In nucleotides, the CDR3 is TGTGCCAGCAGCGTAACTAGCGGGACCTACAATGAGCAGTTCTTC. J is TRBJ2-1 and V is TRBV9, with 10 nucleotides matching TRBD2. The trim removed 1 base at V and 2 bases at J, leaving 0 bases unmatched. The CDR3 runs to 15 residues. Germline CDR1 SGDLS, CDR2 YYNGEE.

The chain employs TRBV18 and TRBJ1-3; D unclear. The CDR3 has 15 residues. Germline assignment: CDR1 KGHSH and CDR2 LQKENI. Trimming took 0 bases from V and 0 from J, leaving 6 bases between them. The CDR3 DNA reads as TGTGCCAGCTCACCACCTCTAGACTCTGGAAACACCATATATTTT. Encoded protein: CASSPPLDSGNTIYF.

The V call is TRBV6-5, the J call TRBJ1-5, with 10 positions matching TRBD1. This CDR3 has 15 residues. V gave up 6 bases and J gave up 2 bases; unmatched junction bases: 4. Germline lookup yields CDR1 MNHEY and CDR2 SVGAGI. CDR3 bases: TGTGCCAGCAGAGGGGGACAGGGGCGCAATCAGCCCCAGCATTTT. The encoded protein is CASRGGQGRNQPQHF.

The V and J genes are TRBV19 and TRBJ1-2; 10 nucleotides line up with TRBD1. Germline trimming cut 3 bases from V and 2 bases from J; bases unmatched to any gene: 3. The germline gives CDR1 LNHDA, CDR2 SQIVND (reference sequence). There are 15 residues in the CDR3. CDR3 DNA: TGTGCCAGTAGTATTGGACAGGGGGGAAACTATGGCTACACCTTC. It translates to CASSIGQGGNYGYTF.

The genes are TRBV30 and TRBJ2-5, with 13 bases that match TRBD2. Germline V CDR1 and CDR2: GTSNPN, SVGIG (reference sequence). The V and J ends lost 2 bases and 7 bases, in that order; junction bases with no gene match: 7. The CDR3 runs 15 residues. The DNA of the CDR3 is TGTGCCTGGAGTCAACTAGCGGGGGGGCCAGCGACCCAGTACTTC. It codes for CAWSQLAGGPATQYF.

V and J are TRBV6-5 and TRBJ2-7; 9 bases match TRBD1. This CDR3 has 13 residues. The ends lost 10 bases at V and 2 bases at J; junction bases unmatched: 6. Germline V gene lookup returns CDR1 MNHEY and CDR2 SVGAGI. The DNA of the CDR3 is TGTGCCACCCGCCGGGACAGGGCCTACGAGCAGTACTTC. This codes for CATRRDRAYEQYF.

This clone occurred once. This sequence joins TRBV7-9 and TRBJ2-3, with TRBD2 matching over 16 bases. V was clipped by 3 bases and J by 1 base; unmatched bases: 7. This CDR3 contains 19 residues. Germline V lookup: CDR1 SEHNR, CDR2 FQNEAQ (reference sequence). The CDR3 loop reads CASSLGTSGGAKGTDTQYF. The CDR3 nucleotides are TGTGCCAGCAGCTTGGGGACTAGCGGGGGGGCGAAGGGCACAGATACGCAGTATTTT. Filled out from reference TRBV7-9 and TRBJ2-3, the complete variable domain reads DTGVSQNPRHKITKRGQNVTFRCDPISEHNRLYWYRQTLGQGPEFLTYFQNEAQLEKSRLLSDRFSAERPKGSFSTLEIQRTEQGDSAMYLCASSLGTSGGAKGTDTQYFGPGTRLTVL.

The chain uses TRBV7-9 and TRBJ2-2; D is uncertain. V dropped 6 bases and J dropped 5 bases, with 10 bases sitting between them. The CDR3 extends over 13 amino acids. Germline V lookup: CDR1 SEHNR, CDR2 FQNEAQ (reference sequence). CDR3 bases: TGTGCCAGCAGGCCCGCCGGGACCGGGGAGCTGTTTTTT. It specifies CASRPAGTGELFF. Drawing the rest from reference TRBV7-9 and TRBJ2-2, the complete variable domain is DTGVSQNPRHKITKRGQNVTFRCDPISEHNRLYWYRQTLGQGPEFLTYFQNEAQLEKSRLLSDRFSAERPKGSFSTLEIQRTEQGDSAMYLCASRPAGTGELFFGEGSRLTVL.

V gene TRBV5-1 combines with J gene TRBJ2-3; TRBD2 aligns across 8 bases. The ends lost 1 base at V and 2 bases at J; junction bases unmatched: 15. There are 19 residues in the CDR3. CDR1 is SGHRS, CDR2 YFSETQ, per germline. For the CDR3, the DNA is TGCGCCAGCAGCTTGCGAGCGGGGGCGCCTCACAGAACCACAGATACGCAGTATTTT. This codes for CASSLRAGAPHRTTDTQYF.

V is TRBV15 and J is TRBJ1-1; no firm D call. V lost 2 bases and J lost 4, with 14 bases in between. Germline V lookup: CDR1 LNHNV, CDR2 YYDKDF (reference sequence). The CDR3 runs to 15 residues. The CDR3 sequence: CATSRLLRAGTEAFF. DNA for the CDR3: TGTGCCACCAGCAGATTGTTGAGGGCGGGCACTGAAGCTTTCTTT.

This sequence joins TRBV2 and TRBJ2-4; 8 positions match TRBD1. This CDR3 region has 13 residues. Germline assignment: CDR1 SNHLY and CDR2 FYNNEI. J lost 9 bases, V lost 5 bases, and 6 bases had no gene match. Here the CDR3 reads CASSWTGSSIQYF. The CDR3 DNA sequence: TGTGCCAGCAGTTGGACAGGGTCTAGCATTCAGTACTTC.

V usage is TRBV12-5 and J usage is TRBJ1-2, with unresolved D. Germline values: CDR1 LGHNT, CDR2 FRNRAP. This CDR3 has 12 residues. Trimming removed 2 bases at V and 7 bases at J, with 8 bases between. Here the CDR3 reads CASGLPPSGYTF. DNA for the CDR3: TGTGCTAGTGGTTTGCCTCCTAGTGGCTACACCTTC.

The chain links TRBV11-2 to TRBJ1-5, with D uncertain. Per the germline V gene, CDR1 is SGHAT and CDR2 is FQNNGV. V lost 3 bases to trimming and J lost 6 bases, with 6 bases between them. The CDR3 totals 12 residues. The CDR3 sequence: CASSFAGQPQHF. The CDR3 region has the DNA TGTGCCAGCAGCTTTGCCGGTCAGCCCCAGCATTTT.

This chain connects TRBV6-5 to TRBJ1-1; D might be TRBD1 (6 bases). Per the germline V gene, CDR1 is MNHEY and CDR2 is SVGAGI. There are 13 residues in the CDR3. Trimming pared 7 bases from V and 1 base from J, leaving 10 bases between. CDR3 in DNA: TGTGCCAGCATAAGGGACAAGAACACTGAAGCTTTCTTT. This translates into CASIRDKNTEAFF.

The chain carries TRBV10-3 and TRBJ2-5; 15 bases are a match to TRBD2. V lost 4 bases, J lost 2 bases, and 8 bases stayed unmatched. This CDR3 is 18 amino acids long. Germline-derived CDR1 and CDR2 are ENHRY and SYGVKD. DNA of the CDR3: TGTGCCATCAGTGCTCCGGGACTAGCGGGGGGCTTACAAGAGACCCAGTACTTC. It codes for CAISAPGLAGGLQETQYF.

This clone was counted a single time. This chain connects TRBV5-4 to TRBJ2-1; 7 nucleotides line up with TRBD2. The CDR3 length is 17 residues. Per the germline V gene, CDR1 is SGHNT and CDR2 is YYREEE (reference sequence). The ends lost 4 bases at V and 5 bases at J; junction bases unmatched: 15. The CDR3 is CASSRRPSGAPDNEQFF. As DNA, the CDR3 is TGTGCCAGCAGCCGCAGACCAAGCGGGGCTCCCGACAATGAGCAGTTCTTC.

V and J are TRBV19 and TRBJ1-5; D ambiguous. The CDR3 extends over 14 amino acids. The germline gives CDR1 LNHDA, CDR2 SQIVND (reference sequence). Trimming cost V 10 bases and J 3 bases, with 16 bases left between them. The chain's CDR3 is CATSERADNQPQHF. For the CDR3, the DNA is TGTGCCACTAGCGAGAGGGCGGACAATCAGCCCCAGCATTTT.

V gene TRBV19 combines with J gene TRBJ2-7; 9 nucleotides match TRBD1. This CDR3 is built from 17 residues. Looked up from germline, CDR1 is LNHDA and CDR2 is SQIVND (reference sequence). The trim removed 1 base at V and 2 bases at J, leaving 9 bases unmatched. Written as DNA, the CDR3 is TGTGCCAGTAGTATAGCCCCCTGGACAGGGGTCGCCTACGAGCAGTACTTC. Its protein product is CASSIAPWTGVAYEQYF.